The 6 T cell receptor beta chains presented below share a single source sample, sequenced in a study of CD8+ T cells in alopecia areata. TCR sequencing used cDNA made by reverse transcription of extracted RNA. Clones were sequenced by immunoSEQ multiplex PCR, and TCRdb holds only the in-frame ones, with some missing. This table holds approximately 210,000 clones, around two fifths found once. As to treatment: oral pan-JAK inhibitor, 5-10 mg twice daily. This material consisted of CD4+ T cells sorted from blood, taken at approximately week 36, from a patient treated with tofacitinib. These receptors originate from a human donor with alopecia areata.

This clone was observed at least ten times. The chain employs TRBV4-1 and TRBJ2-3, with D perhaps TRBD2 (6 bases). The length of the CDR3 is 17 residues. Germline CDR1 and CDR2: MGHRA and YSYEKL. V was pared by 0 bases and J by 5 bases, with 18 bases between. Written as DNA, the CDR3 is TGCGCCAGCAGCCAAGATGCCGGGACTGGTTTACGAGATACGCAGTATTTT. It codes for CASSQDAGTGLRDTQYF.

The genes are TRBV5-1 and TRBJ2-2; D is uncertain. The V and J ends lost 4 bases and 6 bases respectively, with 13 bases between them. Germline lookup yields CDR1 SGHRS and CDR2 YFSETQ. This CDR3 is built from 14 residues. The CDR3 DNA reads TGCGCCAGCAGCATAGTGGATCCCGCCGGGGAGCTGTTTTTT. Amino acid sequence: CASSIVDPAGELFF.

The chain employs TRBV28 and TRBJ2-7, with 10 nucleotides matching TRBD2. Trimming cost V 7 bases and J 3 bases; bases outside gene matches: 9. The CDR3 loop spans 15 amino acids. In germline, CDR1 is MDHEN, CDR2 SYDVKM. The CDR3 nucleotides read TGTGCCAGCACTGGCTCTAGCGGGAGCTTCTACGAGCAGTACTTC. Protein product: CASTGSSGSFYEQYF.

There are a few counts of this clone. V and J are TRBV7-9 and TRBJ1-3; D uncertain. This CDR3 contains 16 residues. V was cut by 5 bases and J by 0 bases, with 14 bases left in between. The germline CDR1 and CDR2 sequences are SEHNR and FQNEAQ (reference sequence). The CDR3 sequence: CASSERTVPSGNTIYF. The CDR3 DNA is TGTGCCAGCAGCGAACGTACGGTCCCCTCTGGAAACACCATATATTTT. Using reference TRBV7-9 and TRBJ1-3 for the parts outside the CDR3, the full variable domain is DTGVSQNPRHKITKRGQNVTFRCDPISEHNRLYWYRQTLGQGPEFLTYFQNEAQLEKSRLLSDRFSAERPKGSFSTLEIQRTEQGDSAMYLCASSERTVPSGNTIYFGEGSWLTVV.

This clone was seen only a few times. This rearrangement joins TRBV28 to TRBJ1-1; TRBD1 aligns across 10 bases. Trimming cost V 4 bases and J 3 bases; bases outside gene matches: 2. CDR1 is MDHEN and CDR2 is SYDVKM in the germline V gene. The CDR3 has 14 amino acids. The CDR3 DNA reads as TGTGCCAGCAGTTCTGGGACAGGGGACACTGAAGCTTTCTTT. Protein: CASSSGTGDTEAFF.

This clone was recorded a few times. The V and J genes are TRBV28 and TRBJ2-2; no clear D. The germline V and J ends were trimmed by 1 base and 6 bases, with 6 bases remaining between them. Germline V gives CDR1 MDHEN, CDR2 SYDVKM. This CDR3 has 13 amino acids. This chain's CDR3 is CASSLSAAGELFF. The DNA of the CDR3 is TGTGCCAGCAGTTTATCAGCAGCCGGGGAGCTGTTTTTT.